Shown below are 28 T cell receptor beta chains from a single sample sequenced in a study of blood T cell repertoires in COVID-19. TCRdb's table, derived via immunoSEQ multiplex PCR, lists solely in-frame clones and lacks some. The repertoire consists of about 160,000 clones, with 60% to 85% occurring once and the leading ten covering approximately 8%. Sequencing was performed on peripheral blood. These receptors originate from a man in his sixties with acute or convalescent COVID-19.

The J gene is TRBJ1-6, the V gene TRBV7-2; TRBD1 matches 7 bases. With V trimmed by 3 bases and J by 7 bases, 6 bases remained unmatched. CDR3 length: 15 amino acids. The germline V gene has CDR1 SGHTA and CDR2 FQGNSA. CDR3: CASSFSGRGNSPLHF. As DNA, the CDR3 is TGTGCCAGCAGCTTTTCGGGCAGGGGGAATTCACCCCTCCACTTT.

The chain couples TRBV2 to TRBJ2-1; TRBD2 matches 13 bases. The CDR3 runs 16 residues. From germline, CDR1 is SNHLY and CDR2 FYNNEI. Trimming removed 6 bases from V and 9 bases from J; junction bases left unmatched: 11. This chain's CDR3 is CASSGGLAGNLGEQFF. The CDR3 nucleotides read TGTGCCAGCAGCGGGGGACTAGCGGGGAATTTGGGTGAGCAGTTCTTC.

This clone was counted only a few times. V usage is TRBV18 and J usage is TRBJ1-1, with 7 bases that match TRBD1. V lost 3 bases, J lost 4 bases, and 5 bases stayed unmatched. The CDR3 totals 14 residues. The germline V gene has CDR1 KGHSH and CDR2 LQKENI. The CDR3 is CASSPDRTATEAFF. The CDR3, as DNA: TGTGCCAGCTCACCGGACAGGACGGCCACTGAAGCTTTCTTT.

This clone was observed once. The CDR3 bases are TGTGCCAGCAGCCCCCGCCCTAGGATAGCCTACGAGCAGTACTTC. Translation: CASSPRPRIAYEQYF. V gene TRBV7-2 combines with J gene TRBJ2-7; D gene unclear. This CDR3 has 15 residues. The germline CDR1 and CDR2 sequences are SGHTA and FQGNSA. Trimming removed 5 bases at V and 2 bases at J, with 16 bases between.

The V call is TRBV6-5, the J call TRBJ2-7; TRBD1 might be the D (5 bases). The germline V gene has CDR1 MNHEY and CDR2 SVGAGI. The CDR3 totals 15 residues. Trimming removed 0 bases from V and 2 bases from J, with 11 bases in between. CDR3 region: CASSYSGHLPYEQYF. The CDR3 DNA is TGTGCCAGCAGTTACTCTGGACATCTACCCTACGAGCAGTACTTC.

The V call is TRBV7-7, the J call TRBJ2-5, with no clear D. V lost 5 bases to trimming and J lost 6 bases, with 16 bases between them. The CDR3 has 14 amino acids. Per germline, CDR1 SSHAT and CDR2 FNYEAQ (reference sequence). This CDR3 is CASSRDMEMKTQYF. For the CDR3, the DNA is TGTGCCAGCAGCCGAGACATGGAAATGAAGACCCAGTACTTC.

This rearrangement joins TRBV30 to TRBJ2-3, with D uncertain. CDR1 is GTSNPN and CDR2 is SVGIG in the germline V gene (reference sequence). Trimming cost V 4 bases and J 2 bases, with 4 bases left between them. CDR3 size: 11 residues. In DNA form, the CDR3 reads TGTGCCTGGACCTACACAGATACGCAGTATTTT. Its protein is CAWTYTDTQYF.

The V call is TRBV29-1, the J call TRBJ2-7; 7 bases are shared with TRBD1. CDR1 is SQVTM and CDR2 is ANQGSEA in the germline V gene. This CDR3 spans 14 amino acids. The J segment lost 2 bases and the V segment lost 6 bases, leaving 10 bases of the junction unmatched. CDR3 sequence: CSVVGQGVAYEQYF. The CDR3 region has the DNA TGCAGCGTCGTAGGGCAGGGGGTCGCCTACGAGCAGTACTTC.

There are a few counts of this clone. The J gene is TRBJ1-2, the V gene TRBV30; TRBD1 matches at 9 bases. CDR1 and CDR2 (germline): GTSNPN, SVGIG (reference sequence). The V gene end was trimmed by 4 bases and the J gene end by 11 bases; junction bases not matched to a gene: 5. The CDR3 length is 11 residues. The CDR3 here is CAWNTGQGYTF. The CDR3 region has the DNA TGTGCCTGGAACACGGGACAGGGTTACACCTTC.

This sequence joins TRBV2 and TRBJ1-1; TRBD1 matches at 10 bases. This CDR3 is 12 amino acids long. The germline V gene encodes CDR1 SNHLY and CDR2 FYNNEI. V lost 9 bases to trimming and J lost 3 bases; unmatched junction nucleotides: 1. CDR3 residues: CASGQGDTEAFF. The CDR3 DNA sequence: TGTGCCAGTGGACAGGGGGACACTGAAGCTTTCTTT.

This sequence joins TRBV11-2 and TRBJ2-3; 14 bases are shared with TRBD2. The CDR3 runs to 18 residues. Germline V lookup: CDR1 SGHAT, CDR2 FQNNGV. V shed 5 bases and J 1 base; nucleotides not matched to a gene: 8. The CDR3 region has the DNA TGTGCCAGCAGCCGAAGGACTAGCGGGGGGCTCCGCACAGATACGCAGTATTTT. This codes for CASSRRTSGGLRTDTQYF.

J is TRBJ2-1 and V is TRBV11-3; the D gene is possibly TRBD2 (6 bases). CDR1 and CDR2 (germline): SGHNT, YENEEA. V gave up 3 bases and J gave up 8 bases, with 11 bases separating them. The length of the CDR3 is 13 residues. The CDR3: CASSFGGRDEQFF. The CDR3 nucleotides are TGTGCCAGCAGCTTCGGGGGTCGGGATGAGCAGTTCTTC. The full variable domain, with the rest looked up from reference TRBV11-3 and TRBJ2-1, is EAGVVQSPRYKIIEKKQPVAFWCNPISGHNTLYWYLQNLGQGPELLIRYENEEAVDDSQLPKDRFSAERLKGVDSTLKIQPAELGDSAVYLCASSFGGRDEQFFGPGTRLTVL.

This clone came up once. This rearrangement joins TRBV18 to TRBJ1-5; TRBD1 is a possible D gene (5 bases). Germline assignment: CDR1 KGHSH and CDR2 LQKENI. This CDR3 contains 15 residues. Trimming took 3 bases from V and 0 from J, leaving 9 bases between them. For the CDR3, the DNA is TGTGCCAGCTCACCCACAGGTTATAGCAATCAGCCCCAGCATTTT. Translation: CASSPTGYSNQPQHF.

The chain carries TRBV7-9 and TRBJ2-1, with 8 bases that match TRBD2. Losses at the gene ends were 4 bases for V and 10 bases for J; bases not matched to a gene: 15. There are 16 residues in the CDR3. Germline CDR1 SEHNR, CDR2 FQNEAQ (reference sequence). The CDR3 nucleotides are TGTGCCAGCAGCTATCCCGGACTAGCCGTTAACCGAGAGCAGTTCTTC. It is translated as CASSYPGLAVNREQFF.

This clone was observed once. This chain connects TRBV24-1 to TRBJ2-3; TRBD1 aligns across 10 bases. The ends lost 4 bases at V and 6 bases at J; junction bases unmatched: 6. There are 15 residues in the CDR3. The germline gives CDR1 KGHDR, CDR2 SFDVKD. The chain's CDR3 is CATSDPGQGVDTQYF. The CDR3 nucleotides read TGTGCCACCAGTGACCCTGGACAGGGGGTTGATACGCAGTATTTT.

The CDR3 region is CAWSANSSPLHF. CDR3 sequence (DNA): TGTGCCTGGAGTGCGAATAGTTCACCCCTCCACTTT. The rearrangement uses TRBV30 and TRBJ1-6; unclear D gene. Germline lookup yields CDR1 GTSNPN and CDR2 SVGIG (reference sequence). The V gene lost 1 base and the J gene lost 9 bases, with 7 bases spanning the gap. This CDR3 has 12 amino acids.

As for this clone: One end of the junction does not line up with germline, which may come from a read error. For the CDR3, the DNA is TGTGCCAGCACCAACGGGGGTCAGGGATTGGTCTTC. Its protein product is CASTNGGQGLVF. V gene TRBV3-1 (or the pseudogene TRBV3-2) combines with J gene TRBJ2-1; possible D gene TRBD2, 6 bases. Germline V gene data show CDR1 as LGHDT and CDR2 as YNNKEL (reference sequence). The CDR3 length is 12 residues.

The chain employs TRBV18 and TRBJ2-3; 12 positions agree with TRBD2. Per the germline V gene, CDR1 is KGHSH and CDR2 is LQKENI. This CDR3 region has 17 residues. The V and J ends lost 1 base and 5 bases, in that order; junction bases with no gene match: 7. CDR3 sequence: CASSPRSSGGAGDTQYF. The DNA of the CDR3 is TGTGCCAGCTCACCACGGTCTAGCGGGGGGGCCGGAGATACGCAGTATTTT.

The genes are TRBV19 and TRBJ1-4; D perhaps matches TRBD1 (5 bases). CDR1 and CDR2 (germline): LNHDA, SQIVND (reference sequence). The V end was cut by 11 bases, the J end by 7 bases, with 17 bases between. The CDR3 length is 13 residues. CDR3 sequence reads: CAGRDSEGEKLFF. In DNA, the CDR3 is TGTGCCGGACGGGACTCCGAGGGTGAAAAACTGTTTTTT.

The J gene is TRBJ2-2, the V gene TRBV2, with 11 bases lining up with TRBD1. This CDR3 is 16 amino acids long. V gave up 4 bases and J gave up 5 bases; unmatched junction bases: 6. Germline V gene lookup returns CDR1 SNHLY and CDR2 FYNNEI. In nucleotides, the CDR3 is TGTGCCAGCAGTGTAGGACAGGGGGCGCATACCGGGGAGCTGTTTTTT. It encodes CASSVGQGAHTGELFF.

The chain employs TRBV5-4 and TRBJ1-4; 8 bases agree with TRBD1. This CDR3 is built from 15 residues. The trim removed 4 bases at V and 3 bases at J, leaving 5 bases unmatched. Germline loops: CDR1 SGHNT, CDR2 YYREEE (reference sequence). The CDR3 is CASSPDRDSNEKLFF. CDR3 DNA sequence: TGTGCCAGCAGCCCGGACAGGGATTCTAATGAAAAACTGTTTTTT.

CDR3 in DNA: TGTGCCAGCAGCGCGGGGGGGCCGCCTGAGCAGTTCTTC. Amino acid sequence: CASSAGGPPEQFF. V is TRBV9 and J is TRBJ2-1; 8 bases are shared with TRBD2. V gave up 3 bases and J gave up 9 bases; unmatched junction bases: 5. The CDR3 is 13 amino acids. The germline CDR1 and CDR2 sequences are SGDLS and YYNGEE.

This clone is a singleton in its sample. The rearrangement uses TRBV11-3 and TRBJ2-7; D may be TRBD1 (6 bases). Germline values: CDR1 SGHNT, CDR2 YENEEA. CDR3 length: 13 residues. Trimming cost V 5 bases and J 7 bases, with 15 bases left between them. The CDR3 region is CASSPQDRSEQYF. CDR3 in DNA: TGTGCCAGCAGCCCCCAGGACAGATCAGAGCAGTACTTC.

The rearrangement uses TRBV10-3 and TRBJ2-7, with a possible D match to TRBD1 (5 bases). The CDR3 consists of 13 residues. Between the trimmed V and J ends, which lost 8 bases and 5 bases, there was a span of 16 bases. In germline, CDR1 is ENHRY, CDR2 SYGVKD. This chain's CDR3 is CAILSGYWNEQYF. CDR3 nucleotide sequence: TGTGCCATCTTGTCAGGGTACTGGAACGAGCAGTACTTC.

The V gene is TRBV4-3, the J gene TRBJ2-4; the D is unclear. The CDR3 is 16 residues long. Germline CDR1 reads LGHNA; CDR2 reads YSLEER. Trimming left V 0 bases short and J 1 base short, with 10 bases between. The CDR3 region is CASSQDIEVAKNIQYF. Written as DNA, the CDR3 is TGCGCCAGCAGCCAAGATATAGAAGTTGCCAAAAACATTCAGTACTTC.

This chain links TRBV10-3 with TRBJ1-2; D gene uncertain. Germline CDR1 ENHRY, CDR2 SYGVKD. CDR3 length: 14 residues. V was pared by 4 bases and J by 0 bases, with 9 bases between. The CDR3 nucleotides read TGTGCCATCAGTGTGTCACAGACTAACTATGGCTACACCTTC. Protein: CAISVSQTNYGYTF.

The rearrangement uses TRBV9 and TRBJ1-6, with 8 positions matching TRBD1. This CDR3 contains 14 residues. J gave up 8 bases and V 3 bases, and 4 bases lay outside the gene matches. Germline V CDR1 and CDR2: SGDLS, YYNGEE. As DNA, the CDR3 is TGTGCCAGCAGCGACACAGGGGGGGATTCACCCCTCCACTTT. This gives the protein CASSDTGGDSPLHF.

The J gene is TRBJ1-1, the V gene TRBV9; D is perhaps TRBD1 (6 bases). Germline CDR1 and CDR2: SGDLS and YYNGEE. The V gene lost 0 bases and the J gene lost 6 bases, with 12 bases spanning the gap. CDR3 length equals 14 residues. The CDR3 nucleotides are TGTGCCAGCAGCGTAGGGGGGGGCGGGTCTGAAGCTTTCTTT. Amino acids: CASSVGGGGSEAFF.